What follows are 25 T cell receptor beta chains derived from one specimen sequenced in a study of cytomegalovirus exposure and HLA in healthy donors. The PCR made use of 60 Vbeta and 13 Jbeta primers. The protocol was immunoSEQ multiplex PCR, while the TCRdb copy is restricted to in-frame clones and leaves out a portion. The sample includes 150,000 to 160,000 clones, under 80% of them seen just once. The sequencing input was PBMCs. The receptor set was obtained from a man younger than 40 in good health and CMV-seronegative.

This chain joins TRBV11-3 and TRBJ1-6, with TRBD1 matching 7 bases. Losses at the gene ends were 0 bases for V and 9 bases for J; bases not matched to a gene: 5. This CDR3 is built from 15 residues. Germline V gene lookup returns CDR1 SGHNT and CDR2 YENEEA. The CDR3: CASSLDSGGSSPLHF. In nucleotides, the CDR3 is TGTGCCAGCAGCTTAGATTCAGGGGGAAGTTCACCCCTCCACTTT.

This chain connects TRBV28 to TRBJ1-3; D not resolved. Per the germline V gene, CDR1 is MDHEN and CDR2 is SYDVKM. V was clipped by 5 bases and J by 0 bases, with 20 bases between them. This CDR3 has 18 amino acids. This chain's CDR3 is CASSLRGIHSSSGNTIYF. The CDR3 region has the DNA TGTGCCAGCAGTCTCCGAGGGATTCACAGTTCCTCTGGAAACACCATATATTTT.

The genes are TRBV7-8 and TRBJ1-4, with D possibly TRBD1 on 5 matching bases. This CDR3 contains 12 residues. Looked up from germline, CDR1 is SGHVS and CDR2 is FQNEAQ. Trimming pared 3 bases from V and 7 bases from J, leaving 6 bases between. The CDR3 region is CASSFTGEKLFF. In DNA form, the CDR3 reads TGTGCCAGCAGCTTTACAGGTGAAAAACTGTTTTTT.

The genes are TRBV5-6 and TRBJ1-5; TRBD1 is a possible D gene (6 bases). Per germline, CDR1 SGHDT and CDR2 YYEEEE. The CDR3 loop spans 13 amino acids. V lost 7 bases and J 3 bases, leaving 11 bases between the germline ends. The DNA of the CDR3 is TGTGCCAGCTCCCAGGGGTTCAATCAGCCCCAGCATTTT. As protein: CASSQGFNQPQHF.

This clone was seen a single time. The rearrangement uses TRBV2 and TRBJ2-7, with D possibly being TRBD2 (5 bases). This CDR3 region has 13 residues. From germline, CDR1 is SNHLY and CDR2 FYNNEI. Trimming took off 7 bases at V and 1 base at J, with 11 bases between the two ends. The CDR3 here is CASTRAASYEQYF. Here the CDR3 DNA reads TGTGCCAGCACGAGGGCGGCGTCCTACGAGCAGTACTTC.

The rearrangement uses TRBV4-1 and TRBJ2-5; 8 positions match TRBD1. This CDR3 comprises 17 residues. Looked up from germline, CDR1 is MGHRA and CDR2 is YSYEKL. The trim removed 2 bases at V and 1 base at J, leaving 9 bases unmatched. CDR3 nucleotide sequence: TGCGCCAGCAGCCAATGGACAGGGCTTCGGGTCCAAGAGACCCAGTACTTC. This sequence encodes CASSQWTGLRVQETQYF.

This clone has only a few counts. The chain links TRBV7-3 to TRBJ2-2; D possibly corresponds to TRBD2 (7 bases). There are 17 residues in the CDR3. From germline, CDR1 is SGHTA and CDR2 FQGTGA. Trimming took 1 base from V and 2 from J, leaving 14 bases between them. CDR3: CASSLKTGRVNTGELFF. The CDR3 DNA follows: TGTGCCAGCAGCTTAAAAACAGGGAGGGTAAACACCGGGGAGCTGTTTTTT.

The rearrangement links TRBV27 to TRBJ2-2, with 13 bases matching TRBD2. The V and J ends lost 5 bases and 8 bases, in that order; junction bases with no gene match: 8. The germline gives CDR1 MNHEY, CDR2 SMNVEV (reference sequence). CDR3 length: 16 residues. The CDR3 sequence is CASSETSGGAKGELFF. The CDR3 DNA reads as TGTGCCAGCAGTGAAACTAGCGGGGGGGCCAAAGGGGAGCTGTTTTTT.

This clone appeared many times. The chain links TRBV7-9 to TRBJ2-5; D not certain. Trimming cost V 5 bases and J 7 bases, with 11 bases left between them. The CDR3 has 12 amino acids. CDR1 and CDR2 from the germline V gene are SEHNR and FQNEAQ (reference sequence). This CDR3 reads CASSVLLGTQYF. CDR3 bases: TGTGCCAGCAGCGTACTTCTTGGGACCCAGTACTTC. The full variable domain, its missing parts supplied by reference TRBV7-9 and TRBJ2-5, is DTGVSQNPRHKITKRGQNVTFRCDPISEHNRLYWYRQTLGQGPEFLTYFQNEAQLEKSRLLSDRFSAERPKGSFSTLEIQRTEQGDSAMYLCASSVLLGTQYFGPGTRLLVL.

This clone turned up a few times. The chain couples TRBV30 to TRBJ2-1; TRBD1 matches at 10 bases. CDR1 GTSNPN and CDR2 SVGIG come from the germline V gene (reference sequence). Trimming cost V 1 base and J 7 bases; bases outside gene matches: 7. The CDR3 extends over 15 amino acids. CDR3 in amino acids: CAWSADRGIYNEQFF. In DNA, the CDR3 is TGTGCCTGGAGTGCGGACAGGGGGATTTATAATGAGCAGTTCTTC.

This clone came up a few times. The CDR3 protein is CASSGSGLLTDTQYF. Written as DNA, the CDR3 is TGTGCCAGCAGTGGATCGGGACTACTCACAGATACGCAGTATTTT. This chain joins TRBV6-1 and TRBJ2-3, with 7 bases fitting TRBD2. The CDR3 length is 15 residues. Germline trimming cut 4 bases from V and 2 bases from J; bases unmatched to any gene: 6. CDR1 and CDR2 (germline): MNHNS, SASEGT.

V usage is TRBV28 and J usage is TRBJ2-5; TRBD1 aligns across 9 bases. The CDR3 runs 14 residues. J gave up 5 bases and V 3 bases, and 4 bases lay outside the gene matches. CDR1 and CDR2 (germline): MDHEN, SYDVKM. The CDR3 sequence is CASSFNRGLETQYF. CDR3 DNA sequence: TGTGCCAGCAGTTTTAACAGGGGGCTGGAGACCCAGTACTTC. The whole variable domain, remainder taken from reference TRBV28 and TRBJ2-5, is DVKVTQSSRYLVKRTGEKVFLECVQDMDHENMFWYRQDPGLGLRLIYFSYDVKMKEKGDIPEGYSVSREKKERFSLILESASTNQTSMYLCASSFNRGLETQYFGPGTRLLVL.

The chain combines TRBV10-3 with TRBJ2-1, with 11 positions matching TRBD2. Germline loops: CDR1 ENHRY, CDR2 SYGVKD. The CDR3 is 15 amino acids. Losses at the gene ends were 1 base for V and 7 bases for J; bases not matched to a gene: 3. The CDR3 DNA reads TGTGCCATCAGTGAGTTAGCGGGGGGGCTTAATGAGCAGTTCTTC. This translates into CAISELAGGLNEQFF.

The V gene is TRBV7-2, the J gene TRBJ1-4, with a weak D call TRBD1 (6 bases). Germline V gene sequence: CDR1 SGHTA, CDR2 FQGNSA. Trimming stripped 5 bases from V and 0 bases from J, with 13 bases between. This CDR3 contains 16 residues. The CDR3 sequence: CASSTGQTATNEKLFF. DNA of the CDR3: TGTGCCAGCAGCACCGGACAGACAGCAACTAATGAAAAACTGTTTTTT.

As to this clone: Within the sample, other DNA sequences also encode this same CDR3. The chain recombines TRBV19 with TRBJ1-4; TRBD1 aligns across 7 bases. CDR3 length: 13 residues. V shed 5 bases and J 3 bases; nucleotides not matched to a gene: 0. Per germline, CDR1 LNHDA and CDR2 SQIVND (reference sequence). The CDR3 DNA is TGTGCCAGTAGTGGGACAGCTAATGAAAAACTGTTTTTT. Protein product: CASSGTANEKLFF.

The chain links TRBV5-1 to TRBJ2-7; 7 bases are a match to TRBD1. The CDR3 consists of 13 residues. Germline loops: CDR1 SGHRS, CDR2 YFSETQ. V gave up 7 bases and J gave up 5 bases; unmatched junction bases: 9. In nucleotides, the CDR3 is TGCGCCAGCGCCGACAGGGAACTAAACGAGCAGTACTTC. Translation: CASADRELNEQYF.

This chain links TRBV5-8 with TRBJ1-5; 8 positions agree with TRBD1. The CDR3 contains 15 residues. V trimming: 0 bases; J trimming: 3 bases; junction bases outside the gene matches: 2. Germline-derived CDR1 and CDR2 are SGHTS and YDEGEE. The CDR3 bases are TGTGCCAGCAGCTTGGCAGGGGGCCTCAATCAGCCCCAGCATTTT. Translating gives CASSLAGGLNQPQHF.

This chain connects TRBV5-6 to TRBJ2-1; D unclear. Trimming pared 2 bases from V and 3 bases from J, leaving 12 bases between. Germline CDR1 reads SGHDT; CDR2 reads YYEEEE. The CDR3 spans 15 residues. The CDR3 here is CASSLSRSSYNEQFF. The CDR3 bases are TGTGCCAGCAGCTTAAGTCGGAGCAGCTACAATGAGCAGTTCTTC.

This clone was seen a handful of times. The chain employs TRBV10-3 and TRBJ2-7, with D possibly matching TRBD1 (5 bases). The CDR3 is 14 residues long. With 3 bases removed from V and 0 bases from J, the gap between germline ends came to 9 bases. CDR1 ENHRY and CDR2 SYGVKD come from the germline V gene. In DNA, the CDR3 is TGTGCCATCAGTGATGTAGACAGCTCCTACGAGCAGTACTTC. Translated: CAISDVDSSYEQYF.

In the case of this clone: The junction shows a germline mismatch at one end, possibly a read error. CDR3 nucleotide sequence: TGTGCCAGCAGTTCAACCGGGACAACCAAACAACCCCAGAATTTT. Amino acid sequence: CASSSTGTTKQPQNF. The gene calls are TRBV28 and TRBJ1-5; D may be TRBD1 (6 bases). The CDR3 is 15 residues long. CDR1 and CDR2 from the germline V gene are MDHEN and SYDVKM.

This clone came up a few times. This chain links TRBV7-8 with TRBJ2-2; TRBD2 matches 9 bases. Germline loops: CDR1 SGHVS, CDR2 FQNEAQ. The J segment lost 5 bases and the V segment lost 2 bases, leaving 15 bases of the junction unmatched. The CDR3 has 19 residues. DNA for the CDR3: TGTGCCAGCAGCTTAACAAGGACTAGCGTAACCGGAACGACCGGGGAGCTGTTTTTT. It translates to CASSLTRTSVTGTTGELFF.

This clone was seen a handful of times. This rearrangement joins TRBV30 to TRBJ1-5; D gene ambiguous. Trimming took 0 bases from V and 6 from J, leaving 12 bases between them. The CDR3 has 14 amino acids. Germline V lookup: CDR1 GTSNPN, CDR2 SVGIG (reference sequence). The CDR3 loop reads CAWSVGQHGQPQHF. The CDR3 DNA is TGTGCCTGGAGTGTTGGGCAACACGGTCAGCCCCAGCATTTT.

A note on this clone: Other DNA sequences within the sample encode an identical CDR3. The rearrangement uses TRBV5-1 and TRBJ1-1; 9 bases are shared with TRBD1. The CDR3 totals 14 residues. The germline gives CDR1 SGHRS, CDR2 YFSETQ. The ends lost 3 bases at V and 4 bases at J; junction bases unmatched: 4. The CDR3 sequence is CASSWGQGGTEAFF. For the CDR3, the DNA is TGCGCCAGCAGCTGGGGACAGGGAGGCACTGAAGCTTTCTTT.

This clone was seen a few times. The chain employs TRBV27 and TRBJ2-5; 7 bases are shared with TRBD2. The DNA end lines up better with TRBJ2-7; the J call may be wrong. The CDR3 covers 12 residues. The germline V gene encodes CDR1 MNHEY and CDR2 SMNVEV (reference sequence). The CDR3 nucleotides are TGTGCCAGCAGTTCGACGGGGGGCGAGCAGTACTTC. Translated, it gives CASSSTGGEQYF.

V gene TRBV10-3 combines with J gene TRBJ2-1; possibly TRBD2 for D (6 bases). CDR3 length: 14 residues. Trimming shortened V by 6 bases and J by 0 bases, and 9 bases separated the two germline ends. The germline V gene has CDR1 ENHRY and CDR2 SYGVKD. In DNA form, the CDR3 reads TGTGCCATCAGCGGGAGAATCTCCTACAATGAGCAGTTCTTC. Protein product: CAISGRISYNEQFF.